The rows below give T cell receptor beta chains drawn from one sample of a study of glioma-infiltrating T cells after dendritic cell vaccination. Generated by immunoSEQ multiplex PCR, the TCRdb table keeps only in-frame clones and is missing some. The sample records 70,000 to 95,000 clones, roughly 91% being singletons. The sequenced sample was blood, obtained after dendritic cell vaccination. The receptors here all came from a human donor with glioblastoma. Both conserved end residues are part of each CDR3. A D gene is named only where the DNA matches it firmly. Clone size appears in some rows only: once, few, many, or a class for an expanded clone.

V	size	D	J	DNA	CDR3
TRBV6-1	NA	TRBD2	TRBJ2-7	TGTGCCAGCAGGTCCGGGACTAGCGGGACTGGCGAGCAGTACTTC	CASRSGTSGTGEQYF
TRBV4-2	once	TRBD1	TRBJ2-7	TGTGCCAGCAGCCGGGAGACAGGGTTCTCCTACGAGCAGTACTTC	CASSRETGFSYEQYF
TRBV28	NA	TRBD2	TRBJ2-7	TGTGCCAGCAGTCGACTAGCGGGGGACTACGAGCAGTACTTC	CASSRLAGDYEQYF
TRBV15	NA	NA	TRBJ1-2	TGTGCCACCAGCAGAGATGCGGGATTCTATGGCTACACCTTC	CATSRDAGFYGYTF
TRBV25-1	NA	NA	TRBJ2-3	TGTGCCAGCAGTGACCCCACAGGTCCTATCGGCACAGATACGCAGTATTTT	CASSDPTGPIGTDTQYF
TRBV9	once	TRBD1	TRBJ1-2	TGTGCCACCTCAGACAGGGATGGCTACACCTTC	CATSDRDGYTF
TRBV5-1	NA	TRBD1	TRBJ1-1	TGCGCCAGCAGCTTGGGAGGGACAGGGGGCAACACTGAAGCTTTCTTT	CASSLGGTGGNTEAFF
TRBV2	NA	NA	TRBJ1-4	TGTGCCAGCAGGCAGACAGGTGGAGCTAATGAAAAACTGTTTTTT	CASRQTGGANEKLFF
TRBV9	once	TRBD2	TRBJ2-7	TGTGCCAGCAGTACCCCCGGGACTAGTCGCGACGAGCAGTACTTC	CASSTPGTSRDEQYF
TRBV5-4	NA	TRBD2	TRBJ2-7	TGTGCCAGCACATCAAGGTCAGGCGGGGGCTACGAGCAGTACTTC	CASTSRSGGGYEQYF
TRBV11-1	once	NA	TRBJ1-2	TGTGCCAGCAGCCCCCACACTAACTATGGCTACACCTTC	CASSPHTNYGYTF
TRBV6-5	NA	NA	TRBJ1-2	TGTGCCAGCAGTTCATCAGGAGGCTACACCTTC	CASSSSGGYTF
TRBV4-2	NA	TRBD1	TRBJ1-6	TGTGCCAGCAGCCCGGACAGGGTGGCCTATAATTCACCCCTCCACTTT	CASSPDRVAYNSPLHF
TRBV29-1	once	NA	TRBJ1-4	TGCAGCGTTGAAGAGTTGGGCGAAAAACTGTTTTTT	CSVEELGEKLFF
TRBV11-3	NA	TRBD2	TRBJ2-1	TGTGCCAGCGGCCGGGGGGGGCCACGGAATGAGCAGTTCTTC	CASGRGGPRNEQFF
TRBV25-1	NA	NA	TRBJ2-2	TGTGCCAGCAGTGAGTCACGACAGTTAAGCACCGGGGAGCTGTTTTTT	CASSESRQLSTGELFF
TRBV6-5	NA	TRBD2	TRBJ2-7	TGTGCCAGCAGTTTCAGCGGGAGCTCCTACGAGCAGTACTTC	CASSFSGSSYEQYF
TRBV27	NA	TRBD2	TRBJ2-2	TGTGCCAGCAGTTTTTTTGCGACTAGCGGGAGTCCCACCGGGGAGCTGTTTTTT	CASSFFATSGSPTGELFF
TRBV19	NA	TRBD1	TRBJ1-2	TGTGCCAGTAGTATAGTGCCAGGGACAGGGAATGGCTACACCTTC	CASSIVPGTGNGYTF
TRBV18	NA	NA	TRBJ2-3	TGTGCCAGCTCACCTCAGCGAAACACAGATACGCAGTATTTT	CASSPQRNTDTQYF
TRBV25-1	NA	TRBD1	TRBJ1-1	TGTGCCAGCATTAAACAGGGGGGATCTGAAGCTTTCTTT	CASIKQGGSEAFF
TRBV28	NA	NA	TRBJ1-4	TGTGCCAGCAGCCCCGAACAGGGCGGCGAAAAACTGTTTTTT	CASSPEQGGEKLFF
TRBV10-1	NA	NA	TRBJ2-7	TGCGCCAGCAGTGAGTCGAAAGGGGAAGCGTACTTC	CASSESKGEAYF
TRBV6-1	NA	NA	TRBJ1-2	TGTGCCAGCAGTTCCGCCCTAGGCTACACCTTC	CASSSALGYTF
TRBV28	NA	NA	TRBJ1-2	TGTGCCAGCAGTTTGCAGGCCTATGGCTACACCTTC	CASSLQAYGYTF
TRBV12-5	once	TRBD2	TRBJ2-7	TGTGCTAGTGGTCCTACTAGCGGGGATTCCTACGAGCAGTACTTC	CASGPTSGDSYEQYF
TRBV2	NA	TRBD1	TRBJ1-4	TGTGCCAGCAGCACCGGGACAGGCGCTGAAAAACTGTTTTTT	CASSTGTGAEKLFF
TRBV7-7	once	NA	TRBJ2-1	TGTGCCAGCAGCTCCGGCTCAGGGGAGGGTGAGCAGTTCTTC	CASSSGSGEGEQFF
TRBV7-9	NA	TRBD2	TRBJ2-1	TGTGCCAGCAGATCGGGGACTAGCGGGGGGGGATACAATGAGCAGTTCTTC	CASRSGTSGGGYNEQFF
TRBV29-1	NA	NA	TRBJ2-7	TGCAGCGTTGCCGGGGGTGGACCCTACGAGCAGTACTTC	CSVAGGGPYEQYF
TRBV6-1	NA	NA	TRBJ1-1	TGTGCCAGCAGTGATCCGGGGAGGGAAGCTTTCTTT	CASSDPGREAFF
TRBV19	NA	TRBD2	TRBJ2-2	TGTGCCAGTAGTACGGGGGGGCCCCTGGATGGCGGGGAGCTGTTTTTT	CASSTGGPLDGGELFF
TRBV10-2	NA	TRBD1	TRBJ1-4	TGCGCCACCCGGCGGGACAGGGGGGTTAATGAAAAACTGTTTTTT	CATRRDRGVNEKLFF
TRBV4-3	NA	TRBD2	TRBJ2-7	TGCGCCAGCAGCACCCAGACCCCCCTAGCGGGAGGGTCTCAGCTGTACTTC	CASSTQTPLAGGSQLYF
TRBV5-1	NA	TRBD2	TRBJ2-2	TGCGCCAGCAGCTTTAGCGGGGGGAACACCGGGGAGCTGTTTTTT	CASSFSGGNTGELFF
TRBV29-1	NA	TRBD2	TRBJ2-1	TGCAGCGTTGAAGCGGCGCGGGGGAACAATGAGCAGTTCTTC	CSVEAARGNNEQFF
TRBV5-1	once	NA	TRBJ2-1	TGCGCCAGCAGCCGCCTCACAGGCCCCTACAATGAGCAGTTCTTC	CASSRLTGPYNEQFF
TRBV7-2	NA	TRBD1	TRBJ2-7	TGTGCCAGCAGCCCTTCCGGGACAGGGGACTACGAGCAGTACTTC	CASSPSGTGDYEQYF
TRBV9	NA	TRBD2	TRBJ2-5	TGTGCCAGCAGCGTAAGACTAGCGGGGGGGCAAGAGACCCAGTACTTC	CASSVRLAGGQETQYF
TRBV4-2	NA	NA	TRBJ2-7	TGTGCCAGCAGCCAAGATGCTACTAGCATCGCCTACGAGCAGTACTTC	CASSQDATSIAYEQYF
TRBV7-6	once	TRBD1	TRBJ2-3	TGTGCCAGCAGCTCGGACAGGGGGGGGCAGTATTTT	CASSSDRGGQYF
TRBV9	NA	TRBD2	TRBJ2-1	TGTGCCAGCAGCGTAGGCAAGGGTAGCGGGACCTCCTACAATGAGCAGTTCTTC	CASSVGKGSGTSYNEQFF
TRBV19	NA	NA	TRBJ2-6	TGTGCCAGTAGTAGTTATTCGGGGGCCAACGTCCTGACTTTC	CASSSYSGANVLTF
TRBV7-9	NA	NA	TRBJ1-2	TGTGCCAGCACTCGCCCCGGGGTTGACTATGGCTACACCTTC	CASTRPGVDYGYTF